These 32 T cell receptor beta chains originate from one sample sequenced in a study of identical twins. Each CDR3 protein gets one entry after TCRdb re-called the 5' RACE reads with MiXCR. Of 500,000 or so distinct CDR3 sequences listed, 14% are singletons. These data were also filed under a second study, of yellow fever vaccine responses in identical twins.

The sequenced sample consisted of CD4+ T cells sorted from blood. Source of these receptors: a woman aged 18 to 35 in good health.

This clonotype was recorded at least ten times. The V gene is TRBV12-3 or TRBV12-4, the J gene TRBJ1-5; perhaps TRBD1 as D (5 bases). The CDR3 extends over 15 amino acids. V was clipped by 5 bases and J by 5 bases, with 16 bases between them. CDR3 bases: TGTGCCAGCAGTCCCTATGCCGGGACGCATCAGCCCCAGCATTTT. Translation gives CASSPYAGTHQPQHF.

This clonotype was observed a handful of times. V usage is TRBV12-3 or TRBV12-4 and J usage is TRBJ1-5, with TRBD1 matching 8 bases. The CDR3 covers 15 residues. The J segment lost 0 bases and the V segment lost 8 bases, leaving 6 bases of the junction unmatched. CDR3 sequence: CASAGQGSSNQPQHF. The CDR3 bases are TGTGCCAGCGCCGGACAGGGATCTAGCAATCAGCCCCAGCATTTT.

A few counts support this clonotype. The rearrangement uses TRBV7-8 and TRBJ1-5; 7 positions agree with TRBD1. The CDR3 sequence is 15 residues long. V gave up 5 bases and J gave up 3 bases; unmatched junction bases: 7. The germline V gene encodes CDR1 SGHVS and CDR2 FQNEAQ. This CDR3 is CASSRRDRANQPQHF. CDR3 nucleotides: TGTGCCAGCAGCCGCCGGGACAGAGCCAATCAGCCCCAGCATTTT. Complete variable domain (other parts from reference TRBV7-8 and TRBJ1-5): GAGVSQSPRYKVAKRGQDVALRCDPISGHVSLFWYQQALGQGPEFLTYFQNEAQLDKSGLPSDRFFAERPEGSVSTLKIQRTQQEDSAVYLCASSRRDRANQPQHFGDGTRLSIL.

This clonotype was recorded a few times. The rearrangement links TRBV15 to TRBJ2-3; TRBD2 is a possible D gene (7 bases). Trimming removed 3 bases at V and 0 bases at J, with 10 bases between. This CDR3 spans 15 amino acids. Germline assignment: CDR1 LNHNV and CDR2 YYDKDF (reference sequence). The chain's CDR3 is CATSREGGSTDTQYF. CDR3 nucleotides: TGTGCCACCAGCAGGGAGGGGGGGAGCACAGATACGCAGTATTTT.

This rearrangement joins TRBV12-3 or TRBV12-4 to TRBJ2-7; TRBD2 aligns across 12 bases. CDR3 length: 15 amino acids. With V trimmed by 7 bases and J by 3 bases, 7 bases remained unmatched. This CDR3 reads CASTPWGLAGYEQYF. The CDR3 coding sequence is TGTGCCAGCACCCCATGGGGACTAGCGGGCTACGAGCAGTACTTC.

This clonotype has a handful of counts. The V call is TRBV5-1, the J call TRBJ2-3; D not resolved. The germline V and J ends were trimmed by 7 bases and 4 bases, with 13 bases remaining between them. Germline lookup yields CDR1 SGHRS and CDR2 YFSETQ. This CDR3 comprises 13 residues. The CDR3 here is CASSIMGSDTQYF. The CDR3 bases are TGCGCCAGCTCTATTATGGGTTCAGATACGCAGTATTTT.

This clonotype came up a few times. The chain combines TRBV11-2 with TRBJ1-4; a possible D gene is TRBD1 (5 bases). The V and J ends lost 5 bases and 8 bases respectively, with 18 bases between them. The CDR3 extends over 15 amino acids. Per the germline V gene, CDR1 is SGHAT and CDR2 is FQNNGV. The CDR3 protein is CASSPRGRGDEKLFF. The DNA of the CDR3 is TGTGCCAGCAGCCCGCGGGGTAGGGGTGACGAAAAACTGTTTTTT.

The table lists this clonotype with a few counts. The V gene is TRBV12-3 or TRBV12-4, the J gene TRBJ2-3; D is perhaps TRBD2 (7 bases). Trimming removed 8 bases at V and 0 bases at J, with 12 bases between. This CDR3 region has 14 residues. The CDR3 is CASYGGLSTDTQYF. The CDR3 nucleotides are TGTGCCAGCTACGGGGGGCTAAGCACAGATACGCAGTATTTT.

This clonotype came up many times. The V and J genes are TRBV12-3 or TRBV12-4 and TRBJ2-3, with 9 bases that match TRBD2. The trim removed 1 base at V and 2 bases at J, leaving 4 bases unmatched. The CDR3 covers 16 residues. CDR3 DNA sequence: TGTGCCAGCAGTTTAGAGCGGGGGGCCATCACAGATACGCAGTATTTT. Protein product: CASSLERGAITDTQYF.

Only a few counts were recorded for this clonotype. The J gene is TRBJ2-5, the V gene TRBV18; 7 bases align to TRBD2. This CDR3 has 15 residues. The junction had 9 bases not matched to a gene; V was cut back by 6 bases and J by 2 bases. The germline V gene has CDR1 KGHSH and CDR2 LQKENI. CDR3 DNA: TGTGCCAGCTCGGTCCGACTAGCAAGGCAAGAGACCCAGTACTTC. The encoded protein is CASSVRLARQETQYF.

This chain links TRBV9 with TRBJ2-3; 13 bases are a match to TRBD2. CDR3 size: 15 residues. Germline V gene sequence: CDR1 SGDLS, CDR2 YYNGEE. The V segment lost 3 bases and the J segment 4 bases; nucleotides outside the gene matches: 2. This CDR3 reads CASSGTSGGADTQYF. In nucleotides, the CDR3 is TGTGCCAGCAGCGGAACTAGCGGGGGGGCAGATACGCAGTATTTT.

CDR3 DNA: TGTGCCAGCAGTTTATTCTTAGGACAGGGCTACAATGAGCAGTTCTTC. Amino acids: CASSLFLGQGYNEQFF. The chain joins TRBV12-3 or TRBV12-4 to TRBJ2-1; 8 nucleotides agree with TRBD1. V lost 2 bases and J lost 3; bases outside the gene matches: 6. The CDR3 has 16 amino acids.

This chain uses TRBV5-1 with TRBJ2-3; D may match TRBD1 or TRBD2 (5 bases each). Trimming stripped 4 bases from V and 0 bases from J, with 15 bases between. The V gene's germline CDR1 is SGHRS and CDR2 YFSETQ. The CDR3 is 16 amino acids. The CDR3 protein is CASSPRGGISTDTQYF. DNA of the CDR3: TGCGCCAGCAGCCCCCGGGGCGGAATTAGCACAGATACGCAGTATTTT.

The rearrangement uses TRBV6-5 and TRBJ2-5; possibly TRBD1 or TRBD2 for D (5 bases each). The CDR3 extends over 14 amino acids. The V end was cut by 3 bases, the J end by 4 bases, with 12 bases between. The germline V gene has CDR1 MNHEY and CDR2 SVGAGI. This CDR3 is CASSYGGLGETQYF. DNA for the CDR3: TGTGCCAGCAGTTATGGGGGTCTGGGAGAGACCCAGTACTTC.

The chain links TRBV6-1 to TRBJ2-2; possibly TRBD1 or TRBD2 for D (5 bases each). The V and J ends lost 6 bases and 6 bases respectively, with 26 bases between them. CDR1 and CDR2 (germline): MNHNS, SASEGT. The CDR3 has 18 residues. CDR3 sequence: CASSGAVKRGLVPGELFF. CDR3 nucleotide sequence: TGTGCCAGCAGCGGGGCCGTGAAGAGGGGCCTAGTTCCCGGGGAGCTGTTTTTT.

This clonotype was counted ten times or more. The rearrangement joins TRBV11-2 to TRBJ2-7, with 9 bases lining up with TRBD1. Per germline, CDR1 SGHAT and CDR2 FQNNGV. CDR3 size: 12 residues. The V and J ends lost 5 bases and 6 bases, in that order; junction bases with no gene match: 2. For the CDR3, the DNA is TGTGCCAGCAGCCCGGACAGGGGCGAGCAGTACTTC. The encoded protein is CASSPDRGEQYF.

This chain uses TRBV2 with TRBJ2-3; tentatively, D is TRBD2 (5 bases). The length of the CDR3 is 12 residues. V lost 6 bases and J 2 bases, leaving 6 bases between the germline ends. Germline V gene data show CDR1 as SNHLY and CDR2 as FYNNEI. CDR3 nucleotide sequence: TGTGCCAGCAGGGAGGACACAGATACGCAGTATTTT. This gives the protein CASREDTDTQYF.

The rearrangement links TRBV7-2 to TRBJ1-5; no definite D call. Germline V gene data show CDR1 as SGHTA and CDR2 as FQGNSA. CDR3 size: 17 residues. Trimming took 2 bases from V and 3 from J, leaving 17 bases between them. The CDR3 protein is CASSLLEAGFANQPQHF. CDR3 in DNA: TGTGCCAGCAGCTTATTAGAAGCTGGCTTCGCCAATCAGCCCCAGCATTTT.

This clonotype showed up just a few times. This chain uses TRBV11-2 with TRBJ2-3; TRBD1 might be the D (6 bases). Trimming removed 3 bases from V and 1 base from J, with 14 bases in between. The CDR3 contains 16 residues. The germline CDR1 and CDR2 sequences are SGHAT and FQNNGV. The CDR3 loop is CASSLSVGARTDTQYF. Here the CDR3 DNA reads TGTGCCAGCAGCTTGTCCGTGGGGGCACGCACAGATACGCAGTATTTT.

This clonotype was picked up a small number of times. The chain combines TRBV25-1 with TRBJ2-6; unclear D gene. Trimming removed 1 base at V and 0 bases at J, with 7 bases between. The length of the CDR3 is 16 residues. Germline V gene sequence: CDR1 MGHDK, CDR2 SYGVNS. In DNA, the CDR3 is TGTGCCAGCAGTGAATCGGGTAGCTCTGGGGCCAACGTCCTGACTTTC. Its protein product is CASSESGSSGANVLTF.

The rearrangement joins TRBV7-9 to TRBJ2-7, with a weak D call TRBD2 (6 bases). The CDR3 has 12 residues. Germline lookup yields CDR1 SEHNR and CDR2 FQNEAQ (reference sequence). Between the trimmed V and J ends, which lost 4 bases and 6 bases, there was a span of 10 bases. CDR3 nucleotide sequence: TGTGCCAGCAGCTCGGGACTTAGCGAGCAGTACTTC. Translating it yields CASSSGLSEQYF. The full variable domain, in which reference TRBV7-9 and TRBJ2-7 provide the parts outside the CDR3, is DTGVSQNPRHKITKRGQNVTFRCDPISEHNRLYWYRQTLGQGPEFLTYFQNEAQLEKSRLLSDRFSAERPKGSFSTLEIQRTEQGDSAMYLCASSSGLSEQYFGPGTRLTVT.

The table lists this clonotype with a few counts. The V gene is TRBV15, the J gene TRBJ2-3; 10 positions match TRBD1. Germline V gene data show CDR1 as LNHNV and CDR2 as YYDKDF (reference sequence). With V trimmed by 3 bases and J by 4 bases, 10 bases remained unmatched. The CDR3 contains 17 residues. CDR3 DNA: TGTGCCACCAGCAGGGAGACAGGGGGCATCCTCCCAGATACGCAGTATTTT. It yields the protein CATSRETGGILPDTQYF.

V usage is TRBV30 and J usage is TRBJ1-2; a weak D match, TRBD1 (6 bases). CDR1 is GTSNPN and CDR2 is SVGIG in the germline V gene (reference sequence). The V gene lost 2 bases and the J gene lost 7 bases, with 11 bases spanning the gap. The CDR3 consists of 12 residues. CDR3 protein: CAWSLTGRGYTF. The CDR3 nucleotides are TGTGCCTGGAGTTTGACAGGACGTGGCTACACCTTC.

This clonotype was detected a few times. The rearrangement uses TRBV5-4 and TRBJ2-2; the match to TRBD1 covers 9 bases. V lost 4 bases and J lost 4; bases outside the gene matches: 2. Looked up from germline, CDR1 is SGHNT and CDR2 is YYREEE (reference sequence). This CDR3 is 14 amino acids long. CDR3: CASSEQGATGELFF. The CDR3 DNA is TGTGCCAGCAGCGAACAGGGGGCCACCGGGGAGCTGTTTTTT.

V usage is TRBV5-6 and J usage is TRBJ2-7, with 8 nucleotides matching TRBD2. Germline V gene sequence: CDR1 SGHDT, CDR2 YYEEEE. The CDR3 totals 16 residues. V was clipped by 0 bases and J by 3 bases; unmatched bases: 8. The chain's CDR3 is CASSLGLAGIVYEQYF. CDR3 coding DNA: TGTGCCAGCAGCTTGGGTTTAGCGGGGATTGTCTACGAGCAGTACTTC.

The chain employs TRBV18 and TRBJ2-7; D may match TRBD1 or TRBD2 (5 bases each). The CDR3 contains 15 residues. The germline CDR1 and CDR2 sequences are KGHSH and LQKENI. V was cut by 5 bases and J by 2 bases, with 16 bases left in between. Written as DNA, the CDR3 is TGTGCCAGCTCATCGGGACCCCGAGGGACCTACGAGCAGTACTTC. Translation: CASSSGPRGTYEQYF. The full variable domain, in which reference TRBV18 and TRBJ2-7 provide the parts outside the CDR3, is NAGVMQNPRHLVRRRGQEARLRCSPMKGHSHVYWYRQLPEEGLKFMVYLQKENIIDESGMPKERFSAEFPKEGPSILRIQQVVRGDSAAYFCASSSGPRGTYEQYFGPGTRLTVT.

This clonotype was seen a few times. The rearrangement joins TRBV29-1 to TRBJ2-1; the match to TRBD2 covers 9 bases. Germline loops: CDR1 SQVTM, CDR2 ANQGSEA. CDR3 size: 16 residues. Losses at the gene ends were 4 bases for V and 6 bases for J; bases not matched to a gene: 13. CDR3 protein: CSVASPLRRGGNEQFF. CDR3 in DNA: TGCAGCGTTGCTTCTCCTCTTAGGCGGGGGGGCAATGAGCAGTTCTTC.

This clonotype turned up a few times. V gene TRBV15 combines with J gene TRBJ1-2, with D tentatively TRBD1 (5 bases). Germline V gene sequence: CDR1 LNHNV, CDR2 YYDKDF (reference sequence). The CDR3 has 15 residues. Trimming removed 3 bases at V and 2 bases at J, with 13 bases between. The DNA for the CDR3 is TGTGCCACCAGCAGGTCGCTGTGGGGGAACTATGGCTACACCTTC. Translating it yields CATSRSLWGNYGYTF.

This clonotype was detected many times. The chain recombines TRBV3-1 with TRBJ1-5; no reliable D call. The germline V gene has CDR1 LGHDT and CDR2 YNNKEL (reference sequence). The CDR3 contains 13 residues. The ends were cut back, 0 bases at V and 5 bases at J, with 5 bases in the middle. CDR3 loop: CASSQDSDQPQHF. The CDR3 DNA is TGTGCCAGCAGCCAAGATTCGGATCAGCCCCAGCATTTT.

This clonotype was detected many times. This chain links TRBV28 with TRBJ2-3; 9 nucleotides agree with TRBD2. CDR3 length equals 14 residues. The germline gives CDR1 MDHEN, CDR2 SYDVKM. With 5 bases clipped from V and 1 base from J, the junction kept 1 base outside the gene matches. CDR3 sequence (DNA): TGTGCCAGCAGTAGACTAGCGGGCACAGATACGCAGTATTTT. Amino acids: CASSRLAGTDTQYF.

This sequence joins TRBV12-3 or TRBV12-4 and TRBJ2-1; 7 bases agree with TRBD2. V shed 3 bases and J 6 bases; nucleotides not matched to a gene: 2. This CDR3 is 13 amino acids long. In nucleotides, the CDR3 is TGTGCCAGCAGTTTCCAGCGGGGCAATGAGCAGTTCTTC. This encodes CASSFQRGNEQFF.

The rearrangement uses TRBV3-1 and TRBJ1-2, with unresolved D. Germline CDR1 reads LGHDT; CDR2 reads YNNKEL (reference sequence). Trimming cost V 0 bases and J 7 bases, with 9 bases left between them. This CDR3 comprises 13 residues. CDR3 amino acids: CASSQDSASGYTF. CDR3 DNA: TGTGCCAGCAGCCAAGACTCTGCTAGTGGCTACACCTTC.